A selection of T cell receptor beta chains follows, all from one sample in a study of shared T cell receptors in the human thymus. Measured with immunoSEQ multiplex PCR; TCRdb has only the in-frame clones, and not every one. This sample has over 65,000 clones; 90% to 95% occur once, and the top ten carry about 0.033%. Specimen: thymocytes. The receptors were gathered from a human donor. CDR3s include the opening cysteine and the closing phenylalanine or tryptophan. Each record gives: J gene, D gene, CDR3 length, clone size, V gene, CDR3 protein, CDR3 DNA. D genes are given only for firm matches. A clone size is listed for some rows: how often the clone was seen (once, few, many), or a class if it is expanded.

>TRBJ1-5|TRBD1|14|.|TRBV19
CASLGGRGEQPQHF
TGTGCCAGCCTAGGGGGCAGAGGAGAACAGCCCCAGCATTTT
>TRBJ2-5|.|13|.|TRBV29-1
CSVESRIGWTQYF
TGCAGCGTTGAGTCGCGGATTGGATGGACCCAGTACTTC
>TRBJ1-6|.|16|few|TRBV28
CASKKTGRSYNSPLHF
TGTGCCAGCAAAAAAACTGGCCGCTCCTATAATTCACCCCTCCACTTT
>TRBJ1-5|.|15|.|TRBV28
CASLKWTDGNQPQHF
TGTGCCAGTCTAAAATGGACGGATGGCAATCAGCCCCAGCATTTT
>TRBJ2-2|.|13|once|TRBV19
CASSMAATGELFF
TGTGCCAGTAGTATGGCAGCCACCGGGGAGCTGTTTTTT
>TRBJ1-5|.|14|.|TRBV11-2
CASSLGQSGQPQHF
TGTGCCAGCAGCTTAGGCCAGAGTGGTCAGCCCCAGCATTTT
>TRBJ1-1|TRBD1|17|.|TRBV9
CASSPRQQGAPNTEAFF
TGTGCCAGCAGCCCGCGTCAACAGGGGGCACCGAACACTGAAGCTTTCTTT
>TRBJ1-1|.|14|.|TRBV29-1
CSVDFRGWNTEAFF
TGCAGCGTTGACTTCAGGGGATGGAACACTGAAGCTTTCTTT
>TRBJ2-1|.|13|.|TRBV9
CASSVDYLDEQFF
TGTGCCAGCAGCGTAGACTATTTGGATGAGCAGTTCTTC
>TRBJ1-6|.|17|once|TRBV7-2
CASSLGLRGIYNSPLHF
TGTGCCAGCAGCTTAGGTTTAAGGGGCATTTATAATTCACCCCTCCACTTT
>TRBJ2-1|.|18|.|TRBV29-1
CSAREGSSPYPTYNEQFF
TGCAGCGCTAGGGAAGGGTCTAGCCCTTATCCTACCTACAATGAGCAGTTCTTC
>TRBJ1-1|TRBD1|17|.|TRBV27
CASSSPGQGAWDTEAFF
TGTGCCAGCAGTAGTCCGGGACAGGGGGCGTGGGACACTGAAGCTTTCTTT
>TRBJ2-2|.|16|.|TRBV4-3
CASSPFSGDATGELFF
TGCGCCAGCAGCCCCTTTTCCGGGGACGCCACCGGGGAGCTGTTTTTT
>TRBJ2-7|.|18|.|TRBV27
CASSFRLEGPPEENEQYF
TGTGCCAGCAGTTTTCGGCTAGAGGGCCCTCCCGAGGAAAACGAGCAGTACTTC
>TRBJ1-6|.|16|.|TRBV14
CASSQGARSYNSPLHF
TGTGCCAGCAGCCAAGGCGCACGCTCCTATAATTCACCCCTCCACTTT
>TRBJ1-2|.|16|.|TRBV28
CASSQKNRDLNYGYTF
TGTGCCAGCAGCCAAAAAAACAGGGATCTAAACTATGGCTACACCTTC
>TRBJ1-2|TRBD1|18|.|TRBV7-9
CASSLYRRGQVVDYGYTF
TGTGCCAGCAGCTTATACCGGCGGGGACAGGTGGTAGACTATGGCTACACCTTC
>TRBJ2-1|.|16|.|TRBV21-1
CASSDHSGEEGNEQFF
TGTGCCAGCAGCGATCATTCAGGGGAAGAGGGCAATGAGCAGTTCTTC
>TRBJ2-2|.|17|.|TRBV19
CAIQAAGQAMNTGELFF
TGTGCCATTCAAGCGGCGGGGCAGGCCATGAACACCGGGGAGCTGTTTTTT
>TRBJ2-5|.|13|.|TRBV6-5
CASSYSFQETQYF
TGTGCCAGCAGTTACTCGTTCCAGGAGACCCAGTACTTC
>TRBJ2-2|TRBD1|16|.|TRBV12-5
CASGLDRDRVTGELFF
TGTGCTAGTGGTTTGGACCGGGACAGGGTCACCGGGGAGCTGTTTTTT
>TRBJ2-7|TRBD2|15|.|TRBV29-1
CSVEDDSGGDYEQYF
TGCAGCGTTGAAGATGATAGCGGGGGGGACTACGAGCAGTACTTC
>TRBJ2-3|TRBD2|19|.|TRBV18
CASSTLLAGDISSTDTQYF
TGTGCCAGCTCAACCCTACTAGCGGGGGATATATCTAGCACAGATACGCAGTATTTT
>TRBJ2-3|.|15|.|TRBV6-1
CASSCREVSTDTQYF
TGTGCCAGCAGTTGTAGGGAAGTGAGTACAGATACGCAGTATTTT
>TRBJ1-1|TRBD1|15|.|TRBV12-5
CASGLGQGVNTEAFF
TGTGCTAGTGGCCTTGGACAGGGGGTGAACACTGAAGCTTTCTTT
>TRBJ1-3|.|15|.|TRBV18
CASSPGQSSGNTIYF
TGTGCCAGCTCACCCGGACAGAGCTCTGGAAACACCATATATTTT